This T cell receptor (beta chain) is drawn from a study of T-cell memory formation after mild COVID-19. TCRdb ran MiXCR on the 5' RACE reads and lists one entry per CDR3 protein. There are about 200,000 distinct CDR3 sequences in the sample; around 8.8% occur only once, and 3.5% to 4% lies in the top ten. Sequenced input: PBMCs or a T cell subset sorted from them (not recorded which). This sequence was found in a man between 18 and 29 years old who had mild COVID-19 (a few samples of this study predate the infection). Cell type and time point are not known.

This CDR3 is CASSLGDRGGTEAFF. DNA for the CDR3: TGTGCCAGCAGCTTAGGGGACAGGGGAGGCACTGAAGCTTTCTTT. The V gene is TRBV7-9, the J gene TRBJ1-1, with 10 positions matching TRBD1. Germline assignment: CDR1 SEHNR and CDR2 FQNEAQ (reference sequence). The CDR3 runs to 15 residues. J lost 4 bases, V lost 1 base, and 3 bases had no gene match.